This T cell receptor (beta chain) was profiled in a study of early T cells in non-severe SARS-CoV-2 infection. Unmatched junction bases numbered 7, after V lost 0 bases and J lost 3 bases. Germline V gene sequence: CDR1 DFQATT, CDR2 SNEGSKA (reference sequence). The CDR3 extends over 15 amino acids. The study, taken as a whole, reports: Sequences matched to VDJdb favored anti-spike CD8 responses, while private and CD4 specificities were missed.

A note on this clonotype: Its antigen is still unknown. A much larger clone differs from this one at a single base, so this may be a read error.

MiXCR, run by TCRdb on the 5' RACE reads, gives a single entry per CDR3 protein. This table holds roughly 29,000 distinct CDR3 sequences, around 5% found once. This TCR was sampled from an adult who was a healthcare worker with PCR-confirmed SARS-CoV-2 infection or an uninfected control (not recorded which). Material for sequencing was whole blood. This sequence joins TRBV20-1 and TRBJ2-7; 8 bases line up with TRBD1. The CDR3 DNA reads as TGCAGTGCTAGAGACCGGACAGGGAATGTCTACGAGCAGTACTTC. Its translation is CSARDRTGNVYEQYF.